This paragraph covers one TCR beta chain sequence. No antigen is known for it. This entry belongs to a study of vaccination and CD4 T cells after COVID-19. Study context: A vaccine, either BNT162b2 or mRNA-1273, was given to participants in two doses.

Treatment reported: roughly 10-day PBMC culture with coronavirus spike peptide pools or control peptides (ViraFEST assay). At the Johns Hopkins FTIC core, DNA taken from cultured CD4+ T cells was sequenced by way of the Oncomine TCR Beta short-read assay. DNA came from CD4+ T cells after culture. MiXCR was run by TCRdb on the PCR reads, yielding one entry per CDR3 protein. The profile covers about 20,000 distinct CDR3 sequences, with 65% to 70% appearing a single time and about 3.7% taken by the ten largest. The CDR3 totals 16 residues. After removal of 1 base from V and 4 bases from J, the junction contained 12 bases not matched to a gene. Germline V gene data show CDR1 as DFQATT and CDR2 as SNEGSKA (reference sequence).

Source material: CD4+ T cells from blood, cultured in vitro. This TCR came from a human donor who had recovered from COVID-19. V gene TRBV20-1 combines with J gene TRBJ1-2; TRBD1 matches at 7 bases. CDR3 sequence: CSARVREGQQFYGYTF. CDR3 in DNA: TGCAGTGCTAGAGTACGGGAGGGACAGCAATTCTATGGCTACACCTTC.